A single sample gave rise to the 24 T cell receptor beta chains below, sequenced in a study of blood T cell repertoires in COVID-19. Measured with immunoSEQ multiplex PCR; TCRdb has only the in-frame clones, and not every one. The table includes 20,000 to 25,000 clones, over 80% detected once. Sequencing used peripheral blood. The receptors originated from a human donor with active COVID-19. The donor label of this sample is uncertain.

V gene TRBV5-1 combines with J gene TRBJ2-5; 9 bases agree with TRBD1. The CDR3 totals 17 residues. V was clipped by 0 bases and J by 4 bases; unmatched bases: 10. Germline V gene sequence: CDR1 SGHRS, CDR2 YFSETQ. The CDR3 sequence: CASSLGGTGRSRETQYF. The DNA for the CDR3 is TGCGCCAGCAGCTTGGGCGGGACAGGGCGTTCCCGAGAGACCCAGTACTTC.

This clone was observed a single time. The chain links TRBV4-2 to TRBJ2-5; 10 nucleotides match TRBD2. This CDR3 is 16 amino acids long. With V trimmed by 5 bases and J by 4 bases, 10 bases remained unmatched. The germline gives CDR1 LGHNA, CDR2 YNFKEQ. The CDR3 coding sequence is TGTGCCAGCAGCGGCATATCGGTAGCGGGAGGAGAGACCCAGTACTTC. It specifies CASSGISVAGGETQYF.

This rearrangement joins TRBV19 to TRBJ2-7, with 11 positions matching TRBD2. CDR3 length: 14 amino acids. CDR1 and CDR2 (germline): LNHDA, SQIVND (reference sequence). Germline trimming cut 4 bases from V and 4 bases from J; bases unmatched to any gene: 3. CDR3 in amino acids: CASSKASGRYEQYF. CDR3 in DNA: TGTGCCAGTAGTAAGGCTAGCGGGAGGTACGAGCAGTACTTC.

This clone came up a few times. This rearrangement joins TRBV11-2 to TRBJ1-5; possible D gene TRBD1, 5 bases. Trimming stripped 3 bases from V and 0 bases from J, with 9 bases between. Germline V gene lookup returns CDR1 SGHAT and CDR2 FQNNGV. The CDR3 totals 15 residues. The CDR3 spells CASSLDIISNQPQHF. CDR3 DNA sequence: TGTGCCAGCAGCTTGGACATTATTAGCAATCAGCCCCAGCATTTT. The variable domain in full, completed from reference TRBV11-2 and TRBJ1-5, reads EAGVAQSPRYKIIEKRQSVAFWCNPISGHATLYWYQQILGQGPKLLIQFQNNGVVDDSQLPKDRFSAERLKGVDSTLKIQPAKLEDSAVYLCASSLDIISNQPQHFGDGTRLSIL.

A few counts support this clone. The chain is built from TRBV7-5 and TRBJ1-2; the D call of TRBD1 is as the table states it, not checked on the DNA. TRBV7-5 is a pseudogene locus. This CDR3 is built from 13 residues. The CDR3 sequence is CARSLVWGSGYTF. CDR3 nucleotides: TGTGCCAGAAGCTTAGTGTGGGGCTCGGGCTACACCTTC.

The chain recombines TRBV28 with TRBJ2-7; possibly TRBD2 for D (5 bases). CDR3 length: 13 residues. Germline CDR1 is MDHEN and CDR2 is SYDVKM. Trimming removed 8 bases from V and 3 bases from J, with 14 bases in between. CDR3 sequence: CASAVLGLYEQYF. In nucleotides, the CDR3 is TGTGCCAGCGCTGTACTAGGCCTCTACGAGCAGTACTTC.

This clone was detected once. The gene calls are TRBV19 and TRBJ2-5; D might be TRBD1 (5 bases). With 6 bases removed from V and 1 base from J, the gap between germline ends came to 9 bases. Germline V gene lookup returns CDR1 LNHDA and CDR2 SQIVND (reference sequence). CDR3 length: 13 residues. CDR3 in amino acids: CASRRTTQETQYF. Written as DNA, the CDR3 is TGTGCCAGTAGAAGGACAACCCAAGAGACCCAGTACTTC. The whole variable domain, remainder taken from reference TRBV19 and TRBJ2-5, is DGGITQSPKYLFRKEGQNVTLSCEQNLNHDAMYWYRQDPGQGLRLIYYSQIVNDFQKGDIAEGYSVSREKKESFPLTVTSAQKNPTAFYLCASRRTTQETQYFGPGTRLLVL.

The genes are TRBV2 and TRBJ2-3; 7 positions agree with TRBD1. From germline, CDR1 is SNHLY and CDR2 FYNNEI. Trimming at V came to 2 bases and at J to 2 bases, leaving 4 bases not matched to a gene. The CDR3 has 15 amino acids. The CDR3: CASSESTGNTDTQYF. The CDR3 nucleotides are TGTGCCAGCAGTGAATCGACAGGGAACACAGATACGCAGTATTTT.

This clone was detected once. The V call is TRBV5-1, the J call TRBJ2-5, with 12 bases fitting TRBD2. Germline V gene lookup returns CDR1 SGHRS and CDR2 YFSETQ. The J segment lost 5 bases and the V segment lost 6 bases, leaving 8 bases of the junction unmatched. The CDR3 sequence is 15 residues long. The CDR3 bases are TGCGCCAGCAATAGGGCTAGCGGGGGGGCTGAGACCCAGTACTTC. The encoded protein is CASNRASGGAETQYF.

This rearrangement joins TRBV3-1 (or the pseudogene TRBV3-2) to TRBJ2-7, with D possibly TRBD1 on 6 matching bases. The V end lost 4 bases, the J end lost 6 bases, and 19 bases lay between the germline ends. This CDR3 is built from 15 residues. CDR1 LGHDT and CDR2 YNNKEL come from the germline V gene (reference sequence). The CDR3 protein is CASSPQGPLYREQYF. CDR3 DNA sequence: TGTGCCAGCAGCCCACAGGGTCCTCTTTACCGCGAGCAGTACTTC.

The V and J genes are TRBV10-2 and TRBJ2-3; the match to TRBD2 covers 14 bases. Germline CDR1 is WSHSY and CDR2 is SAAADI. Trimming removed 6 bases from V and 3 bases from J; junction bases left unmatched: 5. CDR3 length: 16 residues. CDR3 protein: CASSGLAGGQTDTQYF. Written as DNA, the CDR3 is TGCGCCAGCAGCGGACTAGCGGGGGGACAGACAGATACGCAGTATTTT.

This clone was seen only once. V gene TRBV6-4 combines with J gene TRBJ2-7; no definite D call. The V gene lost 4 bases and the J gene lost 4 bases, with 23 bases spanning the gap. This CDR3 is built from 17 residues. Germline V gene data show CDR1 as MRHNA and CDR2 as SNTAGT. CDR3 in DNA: TGTGCCAGCAGTGTTGTAAGCGTCCGCACCCATTTTTACGAGCAGTACTTC. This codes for CASSVVSVRTHFYEQYF.

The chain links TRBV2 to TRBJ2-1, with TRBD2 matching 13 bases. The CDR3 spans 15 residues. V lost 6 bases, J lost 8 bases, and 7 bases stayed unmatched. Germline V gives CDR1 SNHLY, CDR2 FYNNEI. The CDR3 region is CASRARTSGSDEQFF. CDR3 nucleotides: TGTGCCAGCAGGGCTCGGACTAGCGGGAGCGATGAGCAGTTCTTC. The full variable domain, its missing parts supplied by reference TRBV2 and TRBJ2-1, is EPEVTQTPSHQVTQMGQEVILRCVPISNHLYFYWYRQILGQKVEFLVSFYNNEISEKSEIFDDQFSVERPDGSNFTLKIRSTKLEDSAMYFCASRARTSGSDEQFFGPGTRLTVL.

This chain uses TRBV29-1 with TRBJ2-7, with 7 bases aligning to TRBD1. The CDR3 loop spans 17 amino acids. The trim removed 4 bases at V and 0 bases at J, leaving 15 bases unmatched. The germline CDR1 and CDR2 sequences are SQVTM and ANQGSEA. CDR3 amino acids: CSVAQGEHGRSSYEQYF. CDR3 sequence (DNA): TGCAGCGTTGCCCAGGGGGAACACGGGCGGAGCTCCTACGAGCAGTACTTC.

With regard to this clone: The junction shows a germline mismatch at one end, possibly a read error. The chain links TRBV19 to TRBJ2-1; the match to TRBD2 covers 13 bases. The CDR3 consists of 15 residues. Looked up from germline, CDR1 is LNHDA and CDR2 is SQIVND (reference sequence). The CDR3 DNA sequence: TGTGCCAGTAATATACTAGCGGGGGGGGTTAATGAGCAGTTCTTC. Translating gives CASNILAGGVNEQFF.

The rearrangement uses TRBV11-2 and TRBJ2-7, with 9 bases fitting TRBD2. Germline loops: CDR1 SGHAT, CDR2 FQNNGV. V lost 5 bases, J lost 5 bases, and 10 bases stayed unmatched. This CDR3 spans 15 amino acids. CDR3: CASSRGLAGGNEQYF. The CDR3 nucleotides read TGTGCCAGCAGCCGGGGACTAGCAGGGGGGAACGAGCAGTACTTC.

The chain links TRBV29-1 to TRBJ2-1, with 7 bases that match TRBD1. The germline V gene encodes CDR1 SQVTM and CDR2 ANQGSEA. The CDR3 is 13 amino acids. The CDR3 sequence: CSVTGNIDNEQFF. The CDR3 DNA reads TGCAGTGTGACAGGGAATATAGACAATGAGCAGTTCTTC.

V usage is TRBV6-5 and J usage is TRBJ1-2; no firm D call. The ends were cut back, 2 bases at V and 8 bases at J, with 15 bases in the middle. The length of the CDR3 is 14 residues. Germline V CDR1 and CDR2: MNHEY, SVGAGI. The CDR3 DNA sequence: TGTGCCAGCAGTTACCTCCCTAGTAACTGGGGCTACACCTTC. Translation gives CASSYLPSNWGYTF.

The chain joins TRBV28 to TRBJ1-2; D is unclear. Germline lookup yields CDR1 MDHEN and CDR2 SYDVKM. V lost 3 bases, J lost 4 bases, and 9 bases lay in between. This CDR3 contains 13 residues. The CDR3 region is CASSLAGVYGYTF. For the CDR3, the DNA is TGTGCCAGCAGTTTGGCCGGAGTCTATGGCTACACCTTC.

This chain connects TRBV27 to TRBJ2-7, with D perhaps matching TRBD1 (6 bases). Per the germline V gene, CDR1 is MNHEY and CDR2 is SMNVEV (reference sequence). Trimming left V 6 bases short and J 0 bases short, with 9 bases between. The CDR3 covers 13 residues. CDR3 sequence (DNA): TGTGCCAGCAGCCGGGACAACTCCTACGAGCAGTACTTC. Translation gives CASSRDNSYEQYF.

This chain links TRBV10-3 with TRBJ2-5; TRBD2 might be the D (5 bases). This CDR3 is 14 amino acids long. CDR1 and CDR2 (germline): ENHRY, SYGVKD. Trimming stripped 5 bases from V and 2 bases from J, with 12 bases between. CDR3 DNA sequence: TGTGCCATCAGTAGCGGAGTGCCGCAAGAGACCCAGTACTTC. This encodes CAISSGVPQETQYF.

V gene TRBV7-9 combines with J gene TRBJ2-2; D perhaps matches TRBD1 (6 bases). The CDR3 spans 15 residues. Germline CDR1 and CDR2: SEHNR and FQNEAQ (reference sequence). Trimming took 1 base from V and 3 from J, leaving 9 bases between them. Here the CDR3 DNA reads TGTGCCAGCAGCTTAGGGGGGCCCCACACCGGGGAGCTGTTTTTT. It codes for CASSLGGPHTGELFF.

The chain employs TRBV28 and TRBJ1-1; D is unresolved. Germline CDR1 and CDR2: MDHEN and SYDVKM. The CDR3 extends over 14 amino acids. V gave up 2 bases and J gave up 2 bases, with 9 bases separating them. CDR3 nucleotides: TGTGCCAGCAGTTTAAGGCACAGAAACACTGAAGCTTTCTTT. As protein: CASSLRHRNTEAFF.

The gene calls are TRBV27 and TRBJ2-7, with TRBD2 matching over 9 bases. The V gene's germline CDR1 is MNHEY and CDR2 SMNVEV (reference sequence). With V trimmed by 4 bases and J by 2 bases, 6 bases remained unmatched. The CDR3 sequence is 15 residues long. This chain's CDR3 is CASSSLLAGTYEQYF. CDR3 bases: TGTGCCAGCAGTTCTTTGCTAGCGGGGACCTACGAGCAGTACTTC.